The 30 T cell receptor beta chains below come from one sample, sequenced in a study of T cell changes during pregnancy in multiple sclerosis. Only in-frame clones appear in the TCRdb table, and some are missing; sequencing was by immunoSEQ multiplex PCR. The table shows about 74,000 clones, with roughly nine tenths occurring only once. Specimen: peripheral blood, collected before pregnancy. The receptors were sampled from a female donor with multiple sclerosis, enrolled in a pregnancy study.

This clone is a singleton in its sample. The rearrangement joins TRBV7-2 to TRBJ2-7, with D maybe TRBD2 (5 bases). In germline, CDR1 is SGHTA, CDR2 FQGNSA. The CDR3 is made up of 14 amino acids. V lost 0 bases, J lost 6 bases, and 12 bases lay in between. The DNA of the CDR3 is TGTGCCAGCAGCTTAGCGGGAGACCGACTCGAGCAGTACTTC. Translated, it gives CASSLAGDRLEQYF.

V and J are TRBV5-1 and TRBJ2-3, with 7 bases that match TRBD1. Germline V gene sequence: CDR1 SGHRS, CDR2 YFSETQ. V was pared by 2 bases and J by 2 bases, with 2 bases of the junction left unmatched. CDR3 size: 14 residues. This chain's CDR3 is CASSLGTATDTQYF. In nucleotides, the CDR3 is TGCGCCAGCAGCTTAGGGACAGCCACAGATACGCAGTATTTT.

The chain is built from TRBV10-3 and TRBJ2-7; 7 bases agree with TRBD2. The germline gives CDR1 ENHRY, CDR2 SYGVKD. The CDR3 loop spans 15 amino acids. V was clipped by 8 bases and J by 2 bases; unmatched bases: 12. The CDR3 sequence: CAIGVGGVIPYEQYF. CDR3 nucleotide sequence: TGTGCCATCGGGGTGGGGGGGGTGATACCCTACGAGCAGTACTTC.

The table lists this clone with a few counts. V and J are TRBV19 and TRBJ1-1; D ambiguous. The V end lost 6 bases, the J end lost 5 bases, and 22 bases lay between the germline ends. CDR3 length equals 16 residues. Germline V gene sequence: CDR1 LNHDA, CDR2 SQIVND (reference sequence). CDR3 residues: CASSPYGQVDRTEAFF. In DNA, the CDR3 is TGTGCCAGTAGCCCATATGGGCAGGTAGATAGGACTGAAGCTTTCTTT.

The chain uses TRBV5-1 and TRBJ2-2, with 7 nucleotides matching TRBD2. Germline CDR1 and CDR2: SGHRS and YFSETQ. Trimming at V came to 0 bases and at J to 5 bases, leaving 4 bases not matched to a gene. CDR3 size: 15 residues. CDR3 amino acids: CASSLVGEGTGELFF. As DNA, the CDR3 is TGCGCCAGCAGCTTGGTCGGGGAGGGGACCGGGGAGCTGTTTTTT.

The chain recombines TRBV6-1 with TRBJ2-3, with no clear D. Germline values: CDR1 MNHNS, CDR2 SASEGT. Trimming shortened V by 7 bases and J by 0 bases, and 14 bases separated the two germline ends. This CDR3 comprises 15 residues. The CDR3 loop reads CASMRRAASTDTQYF. CDR3 bases: TGTGCCAGCATGCGGCGAGCAGCTAGCACAGATACGCAGTATTTT.

This chain links TRBV27 with TRBJ1-1; TRBD1 might be the D (5 bases). Germline V CDR1 and CDR2: MNHEY, SMNVEV (reference sequence). This CDR3 contains 14 residues. V shed 3 bases and J shed 0 bases, with 8 bases lying between them. This chain's CDR3 is CASSFGGMNTEAFF. The CDR3 DNA follows: TGTGCCAGCAGTTTCGGGGGGATGAACACTGAAGCTTTCTTT.

This clone was detected only once. V usage is TRBV7-2 and J usage is TRBJ2-7; possibly TRBD1 for D (5 bases). In germline, CDR1 is SGHTA, CDR2 FQGNSA. CDR3 length: 14 residues. Trimming cost V 1 base and J 5 bases, with 12 bases left between them. CDR3 loop: CASSLGVVRDEQYF. The CDR3 DNA sequence: TGTGCCAGCAGCTTAGGTGTAGTCAGGGACGAGCAGTACTTC.

The sample holds a few counts of this clone. This rearrangement joins TRBV7-6 to TRBJ1-1; no clear D. Trimming pared 1 base from V and 2 bases from J, leaving 8 bases between. This CDR3 is built from 14 residues. CDR1 SGHVS and CDR2 FNYEAQ come from the germline V gene. The DNA for the CDR3 is TGTGCCAGCAGCTTAGGTGGCAGAAACACTGAAGCTTTCTTT. Translation: CASSLGGRNTEAFF.

V is TRBV6-1 and J is TRBJ1-1, with TRBD1 as a possible D gene (5 bases). The CDR3 length is 13 residues. V was pared by 7 bases and J by 3 bases, with 12 bases between. The V gene's germline CDR1 is MNHNS and CDR2 SASEGT. The CDR3 loop reads CASIKWGDTEAFF. In DNA, the CDR3 is TGTGCCAGCATTAAGTGGGGGGACACTGAAGCTTTCTTT.

The DNA of the CDR3 is TGTGCCAGCAGTCCCGAGGGCACAGATACGCAGTATTTT. This encodes CASSPEGTDTQYF. The chain joins TRBV6-4 to TRBJ2-3; no clear D gene. This CDR3 comprises 13 residues. V shed 5 bases and J shed 1 base, with 7 bases lying between them. Germline V CDR1 and CDR2: MRHNA, SNTAGT.

The chain joins TRBV5-8 to TRBJ1-1; D gene uncertain. The V gene lost 3 bases and the J gene lost 9 bases, with 6 bases spanning the gap. In germline, CDR1 is SGHTS, CDR2 YDEGEE. The length of the CDR3 is 10 residues. CDR3 protein: CASSWYKAFF. The CDR3 DNA sequence: TGTGCCAGCAGCTGGTACAAAGCTTTCTTT.

The genes are TRBV18 and TRBJ1-1; D is undetermined. Germline values: CDR1 KGHSH, CDR2 LQKENI. The CDR3 runs to 16 residues. V was pared by 0 bases and J by 0 bases, with 11 bases between. The CDR3 is CASSPPQEHLNTEAFF. CDR3 in DNA: TGTGCCAGCTCACCACCGCAGGAACACTTGAACACTGAAGCTTTCTTT.

The genes are TRBV5-1 and TRBJ1-1, with a tentative D call TRBD1 (5 bases). The CDR3 has 14 residues. Germline lookup yields CDR1 SGHRS and CDR2 YFSETQ. Between the trimmed V and J ends, which lost 0 bases and 5 bases, there was a span of 11 bases. CDR3 coding DNA: TGCGCCAGCAGCTTGGACCAGGGAAGGACTGAAGCTTTCTTT. Translating it yields CASSLDQGRTEAFF.

The gene calls are TRBV5-6 and TRBJ1-3, with unresolved D. Trimming removed 3 bases from V and 2 bases from J, with 15 bases in between. The CDR3 spans 16 residues. Looked up from germline, CDR1 is SGHDT and CDR2 is YYEEEE. The CDR3 DNA reads TGTGCCAGCAGCTACATTGGCATGGGAGCTGGAAACACCATATATTTT. It specifies CASSYIGMGAGNTIYF.

This rearrangement joins TRBV19 to TRBJ1-2; possibly TRBD1 for D (5 bases). Trimming pared 6 bases from V and 4 bases from J, leaving 12 bases between. This CDR3 contains 13 residues. Germline V gene sequence: CDR1 LNHDA, CDR2 SQIVND (reference sequence). The CDR3 spells CASSQGLTYGYTF. CDR3 nucleotide sequence: TGTGCCAGTAGCCAGGGTCTCACCTATGGCTACACCTTC.

The DNA for the CDR3 is TGTGCCAGTAGTCAGACAGGGGGTAATTCACCCCTCCACTTT. Its protein product is CASSQTGGNSPLHF. The V gene is TRBV19, the J gene TRBJ1-6, with 9 bases lining up with TRBD1. There are 14 residues in the CDR3. The germline V gene has CDR1 LNHDA and CDR2 SQIVND (reference sequence). Trimming cost V 5 bases and J 6 bases; bases outside gene matches: 2.

This chain uses TRBV10-3 with TRBJ2-7; no firm D call. V lost 0 bases and J 4 bases, leaving 13 bases between the germline ends. The CDR3 length is 15 residues. Germline CDR1 reads ENHRY; CDR2 reads SYGVKD. CDR3 loop: CAISESISTSYEQYF. The CDR3 DNA is TGTGCCATCAGTGAGTCCATTAGCACAAGTTACGAGCAGTACTTC.

V and J are TRBV5-5 and TRBJ1-2; weak D call: TRBD1 (6 bases). Germline V gene sequence: CDR1 SGHKS, CDR2 YYEKEE (reference sequence). The CDR3 loop spans 13 amino acids. V was pared by 4 bases and J by 6 bases, with 13 bases between. The CDR3 spells CASSRGGGDGYTF. Written as DNA, the CDR3 is TGTGCCAGCAGCCGAGGGGGGGGAGATGGCTACACCTTC.

The rearrangement links TRBV29-1 to TRBJ1-2; D might be TRBD1 (6 bases). Germline-derived CDR1 and CDR2 are SQVTM and ANQGSEA. Between the trimmed V and J ends, which lost 4 bases and 7 bases, there was a span of 16 bases. The CDR3 consists of 13 residues. The CDR3 loop reads CSVGGGASSGYTF. The CDR3 nucleotides read TGCAGCGTTGGAGGGGGGGCGTCAAGTGGCTACACCTTC.

V and J are TRBV6-6 and TRBJ1-2; 12 positions match TRBD1. CDR1 is MNHNY, CDR2 SVGAGI, per germline (reference sequence). The ends lost 6 bases at V and 7 bases at J; junction bases unmatched: 9. CDR3 length: 15 residues. CDR3 sequence: CASSTGDRGLIGYTF. CDR3 DNA sequence: TGTGCCAGCAGCACGGGGGACAGGGGGCTTATTGGCTACACCTTC.

This clone was observed a single time. The rearrangement uses TRBV11-3 and TRBJ2-7, with 7 nucleotides matching TRBD1. Per the germline V gene, CDR1 is SGHNT and CDR2 is YENEEA. The CDR3 runs to 14 residues. J gave up 5 bases and V 4 bases, and 8 bases lay outside the gene matches. CDR3: CASSSQGLSNEQYF. CDR3 in DNA: TGTGCCAGCAGCTCACAGGGGCTAAGCAACGAGCAGTACTTC.

The table lists this clone with a count of one. The gene calls are TRBV2 and TRBJ1-1; 7 bases align to TRBD1. CDR3 length equals 15 residues. Germline CDR1 and CDR2: SNHLY and FYNNEI. The ends lost 0 bases at V and 1 base at J; junction bases unmatched: 2. The CDR3, as DNA: TGTGCCAGCAGTGAAGCAGCAGGGGGGAACACTGAAGCTTTCTTT. It yields the protein CASSEAAGGNTEAFF.

The chain combines TRBV6-5 with TRBJ1-4; D is unresolved. CDR3 length equals 14 residues. CDR1 is MNHEY, CDR2 SVGAGI, per germline. V dropped 2 bases and J dropped 3 bases, with 7 bases sitting between them. CDR3 sequence reads: CASSYQWPNEKLFF. The CDR3, as DNA: TGTGCCAGCAGTTACCAGTGGCCTAATGAAAAACTGTTTTTT.

The chain combines TRBV29-1 with TRBJ1-1; possibly TRBD1 for D (5 bases). Germline CDR1 SQVTM, CDR2 ANQGSEA. The ends were cut back, 3 bases at V and 2 bases at J, with 10 bases in the middle. The CDR3 runs to 13 residues. The CDR3 spells CSVDGGGNTEAFF. CDR3 DNA sequence: TGCAGCGTTGATGGGGGAGGAAACACTGAAGCTTTCTTT.

The chain has TRBV7-2 and TRBJ1-1, with D unresolved. The CDR3 has 14 residues. V dropped 4 bases and J dropped 0 bases, with 9 bases sitting between them. From germline, CDR1 is SGHTA and CDR2 FQGNSA. The CDR3 here is CASSWREMNTEAFF. CDR3 DNA sequence: TGTGCCAGCAGCTGGCGGGAGATGAACACTGAAGCTTTCTTT.

The chain carries TRBV6-5 and TRBJ2-7, with 11 bases lining up with TRBD1. V trimming: 8 bases; J trimming: 5 bases; junction bases outside the gene matches: 8. The CDR3 is 14 amino acids. CDR1 MNHEY and CDR2 SVGAGI come from the germline V gene. The CDR3 DNA reads as TGTGCCAGCGGACGGACAGGGGGCAGGGACGAGCAGTACTTC. This translates into CASGRTGGRDEQYF.

There are a few counts of this clone. The chain combines TRBV10-1 with TRBJ2-7; D remains unclear. Germline CDR1 reads WNHNN; CDR2 reads SYGVQD (reference sequence). V lost 3 bases, J lost 9 bases, and 12 bases lay in between. The CDR3 contains 12 residues. CDR3 residues: CASSDPPNVQYF. CDR3 coding DNA: TGCGCCAGCAGTGATCCTCCTAACGTGCAGTACTTC.

This clone occurred a few times. The V gene is TRBV19, the J gene TRBJ1-2, with a possible D match to TRBD1 (5 bases). The CDR3 is made up of 16 amino acids. Germline V gene sequence: CDR1 LNHDA, CDR2 SQIVND (reference sequence). The V end was cut by 7 bases, the J end by 0 bases, with 18 bases between. CDR3 protein: CASIPDGGGTNYGYTF. CDR3 sequence (DNA): TGTGCCAGTATCCCCGACGGGGGTGGGACTAACTATGGCTACACCTTC.

This chain connects TRBV5-1 to TRBJ2-5; 9 bases agree with TRBD1. Germline values: CDR1 SGHRS, CDR2 YFSETQ. J gave up 7 bases and V 3 bases, and 4 bases lay outside the gene matches. The CDR3 is 13 residues long. CDR3 DNA sequence: TGCGCCAGCAGCTCAGACAGGGGGGCGACCCAGTACTTC. It specifies CASSSDRGATQYF.